The T cell receptor (beta chain) described here comes from a study of vaccination and CD4 T cells after COVID-19. Details on this clonotype: Its specificity is unknown.

CD4+ T cells that had been cultured provided DNA sequenced with the Oncomine TCR Beta short-read assay. A single record per CDR3 protein comes from TCRdb applying MiXCR to the PCR reads. The profile shows about 13,000 distinct CDR3 sequences, around 30% of them singletons. Germline loops: CDR1 MRHNA, CDR2 SNTAGT. The V gene lost 6 bases and the J gene lost 4 bases, with 17 bases spanning the gap. The CDR3 loop spans 15 amino acids. Treatment indicated: roughly ten-day PBMC culture with coronavirus spike peptide pools or control peptides (ViraFEST assay). The chain combines TRBV6-4 with TRBJ2-3, with D possibly being TRBD2 (6 bases). This TCR was recovered from a human donor who received a COVID-19 vaccine. The sample here was CD4+ T cells from blood, cultured in vitro, taken before SARS-CoV-2 vaccination. CDR3 bases: TGTGCCAGCAGGGCTAGCGCTGGCCGGCCAGATACGCAGTATTTT. Residues: CASRASAGRPDTQYF.